These 8 T cell receptor beta chains share one sample of origin, sequenced in a study of cytomegalovirus exposure and HLA in healthy donors. It was with 60 Vbeta and 13 Jbeta primers that the PCR ran. The data were produced by immunoSEQ multiplex PCR, yet TCRdb's version contains in-frame clones alone and is incomplete. The data show 130,000 to 150,000 clones, roughly 80% seen once. Input material: PBMCs. The receptors were gathered from a male donor in good health and CMV-seronegative.

This clone showed up just once. This chain joins TRBV28 and TRBJ1-5; TRBD1 is a possible D gene (5 bases). This CDR3 has 16 amino acids. Germline V gene sequence: CDR1 MDHEN, CDR2 SYDVKM. Trimming shortened V by 6 bases and J by 0 bases, and 15 bases separated the two germline ends. This CDR3 is CASRGDSPYSNQPQHF. Here the CDR3 DNA reads TGTGCCAGCAGGGGTGACAGCCCCTATAGCAATCAGCCCCAGCATTTT.

This clone was observed a few times. The chain has TRBV10-2 and TRBJ2-1; 16 positions match TRBD2. Trimming cost V 3 bases and J 8 bases; bases outside gene matches: 10. Germline CDR1 is WSHSY and CDR2 is SAAADI. The CDR3 has 18 amino acids. CDR3 protein: CASSDKDPGTSGRDEQFF. The CDR3 region has the DNA TGCGCCAGCAGTGATAAGGACCCCGGGACTAGCGGGAGGGATGAGCAGTTCTTC.

The chain uses TRBV10-1 and TRBJ1-2; TRBD1 matches 12 bases. The CDR3 is 17 residues long. Germline lookup yields CDR1 WNHNN and CDR2 SYGVQD (reference sequence). V was pared by 2 bases and J by 8 bases, with 12 bases of the junction left unmatched. The CDR3 region has the DNA TGCGCCAGCAGTGAGATTAATCGGGACAGGGGGCGCGAAGGCTACACCTTC. Residues: CASSEINRDRGREGYTF.

V and J are TRBV7-9 and TRBJ2-2; 7 nucleotides agree with TRBD1. CDR1 and CDR2 from the germline V gene are SEHNR and FQNEAQ (reference sequence). The CDR3 runs to 16 residues. V gave up 5 bases and J gave up 0 bases; unmatched junction bases: 6. CDR3 DNA: TGTGCCAGCAGCGGACCGGGACAGCCGAACACCGGGGAGCTGTTTTTT. Translating gives CASSGPGQPNTGELFF.

The chain combines TRBV19 with TRBJ1-2; D call uncertain. This CDR3 has 13 amino acids. V was clipped by 6 bases and J by 2 bases, with 10 bases between them. Germline V gene lookup returns CDR1 LNHDA and CDR2 SQIVND (reference sequence). CDR3 sequence: CASSPTPNYGYTF. CDR3 nucleotide sequence: TGTGCCAGTAGCCCCACACCCAACTATGGCTACACCTTC.

The chain employs TRBV2 and TRBJ1-4; 9 bases agree with TRBD1. The V and J ends lost 6 bases and 8 bases, in that order; junction bases with no gene match: 7. Germline lookup yields CDR1 SNHLY and CDR2 FYNNEI. CDR3 length: 14 amino acids. CDR3 nucleotide sequence: TGTGCCAGCAGGATACAGGGGGCAGGGGAAAAACTGTTTTTT. Protein product: CASRIQGAGEKLFF.

The chain has TRBV27 and TRBJ1-1; D might be TRBD1 (6 bases). Trimming took 5 bases from V and 8 from J, leaving 18 bases between them. The CDR3 runs 14 residues. Germline CDR1 reads MNHEY; CDR2 reads SMNVEV (reference sequence). CDR3 amino acids: CASSPDRLMKEAFF. The CDR3 region has the DNA TGTGCCAGCAGTCCGGACAGACTTATGAAGGAAGCTTTCTTT.

V is TRBV7-9 and J is TRBJ1-5, with 7 bases lining up with TRBD1. This CDR3 is 17 amino acids long. V lost 0 bases and J lost 0; bases outside the gene matches: 5. Germline V gene data show CDR1 as SEHNR and CDR2 as FQNEAQ (reference sequence). The CDR3 loop is CASSLAPTGPSNQPQHF. CDR3 in DNA: TGTGCCAGCAGCTTAGCCCCGACAGGGCCTAGCAATCAGCCCCAGCATTTT.